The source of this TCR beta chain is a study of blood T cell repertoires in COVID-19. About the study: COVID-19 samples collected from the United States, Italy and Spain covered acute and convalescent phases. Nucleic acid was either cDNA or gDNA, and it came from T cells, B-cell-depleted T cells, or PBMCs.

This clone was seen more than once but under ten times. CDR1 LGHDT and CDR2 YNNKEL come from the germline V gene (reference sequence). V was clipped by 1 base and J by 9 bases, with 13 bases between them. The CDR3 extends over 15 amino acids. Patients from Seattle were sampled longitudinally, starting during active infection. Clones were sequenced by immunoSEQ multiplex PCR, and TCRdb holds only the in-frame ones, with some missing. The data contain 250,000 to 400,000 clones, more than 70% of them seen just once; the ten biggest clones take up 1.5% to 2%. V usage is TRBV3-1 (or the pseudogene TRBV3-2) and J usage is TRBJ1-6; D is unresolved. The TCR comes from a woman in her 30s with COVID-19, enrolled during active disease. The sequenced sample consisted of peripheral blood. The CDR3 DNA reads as TGTGCCAGCAGCCAAGGAGGGAGCCCGGGTTCACCCCTCCACTTT. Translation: CASSQGGSPGSPLHF.